Below are 17 T cell receptor beta chains sequenced from a single sample in a study of T cells in Graves' hyperthyroidism and ophthalmopathy. TCR beta CDR3 region amplification was performed from RNA transcripts. With the HTBI primer set, the TCR CDR3 went through a first round of RT-PCR. TCRdb reanalysed the multiplex PCR reads using MiXCR and keeps one entry per CDR3 protein. This sample carries 500,000 to 650,000 distinct CDR3 sequences, 14% of them seen once, and the ten largest clones take approximately 15%. Sequencing was carried out using blood. The receptors were sampled from a woman aged 40 to 50 with Graves' hyperthyroidism.

In its sample, this clonotype was seen many times. The chain couples TRBV12-5 to TRBJ2-7; a possible D gene is TRBD1 (6 bases). Germline lookup yields CDR1 LGHNT and CDR2 FRNRAP. The CDR3 is 13 residues long. The germline V and J ends were trimmed by 6 bases and 2 bases, with 11 bases remaining between them. This chain's CDR3 is CASGSGQTYEQYF. CDR3 bases: TGTGCTAGTGGCTCAGGACAGACCTACGAGCAGTACTTC.

This clonotype has ten or more counts. The J gene is TRBJ2-5, the V gene TRBV11-2; the match to TRBD2 covers 14 bases. J gave up 5 bases and V 5 bases, and 4 bases lay outside the gene matches. The CDR3 spans 15 residues. Germline-derived CDR1 and CDR2 are SGHAT and FQNNGV. The chain's CDR3 is CASSPRLAGGETQYF. CDR3 sequence (DNA): TGTGCCAGCAGCCCCCGACTAGCGGGAGGGGAGACCCAGTACTTC.

This clonotype showed up just a few times. The chain links TRBV27 to TRBJ2-1; 8 nucleotides agree with TRBD1. The length of the CDR3 is 14 residues. V shed 3 bases and J 14 bases; nucleotides not matched to a gene: 12. CDR1 is MNHEY, CDR2 SMNVEV, per germline (reference sequence). DNA for the CDR3: TGTGCCAGCAGTTTTGCCTCCGGGAGACAGGGGAAGTTCTTC. Protein sequence: CASSFASGRQGKFF.

This clonotype was found a few times. The genes are TRBV3-1 and TRBJ2-7; a weak D match, TRBD1 (5 bases). This CDR3 is 11 amino acids long. Per the germline V gene, CDR1 is LGHDT and CDR2 is YNNKEL (reference sequence). Trimming pared 1 base from V and 8 bases from J, leaving 6 bases between. The CDR3 sequence: CASSQGGKQYF. Written as DNA, the CDR3 is TGTGCCAGCAGCCAAGGGGGCAAGCAGTACTTC.

This clonotype appeared many times. The rearrangement uses TRBV20-1 and TRBJ2-5; TRBD2 matches at 9 bases. The CDR3 sequence is 17 residues long. J gave up 1 base and V 1 base, and 10 bases lay outside the gene matches. CDR1 and CDR2 (germline): DFQATT, SNEGSKA (reference sequence). The CDR3 coding sequence is TGCAGTGCTAGAGCTGATGCGACTAGCGGCCTCCAAGAGACCCAGTACTTC. As protein: CSARADATSGLQETQYF.

This clonotype was counted only a few times. The V and J genes are TRBV6-2 or TRBV6-3 and TRBJ1-2, with 9 bases aligning to TRBD1. This CDR3 contains 15 residues. CDR1 MNHEY and CDR2 SVGEGT come from the germline V gene. With V trimmed by 7 bases and J by 3 bases, 9 bases remained unmatched. In DNA, the CDR3 is TGTGCCAGCAAAGCGTCGGGACAGGGTTACTATGGCTACACCTTC. This translates into CASKASGQGYYGYTF.

This clonotype was counted many times. The V and J genes are TRBV30 and TRBJ1-2, with TRBD1 identical over 8 bases. The germline V gene has CDR1 GTSNPN and CDR2 SVGIG (reference sequence). V lost 8 bases, J lost 3 bases, and 8 bases stayed unmatched. The CDR3 runs to 13 residues. The CDR3: CAGWTGHDYGYTF. CDR3 DNA sequence: TGTGCCGGGTGGACAGGGCACGACTATGGCTACACCTTC.

This clonotype was detected many times. The rearrangement joins TRBV6-2 or TRBV6-3 to TRBJ1-2, with TRBD1 matching 9 bases. The ends lost 6 bases at V and 7 bases at J; junction bases unmatched: 6. Germline V gene lookup returns CDR1 MNHEY and CDR2 SVGEGT. This CDR3 comprises 13 residues. This CDR3 is CASRINRGLGYTF. The DNA for the CDR3 is TGTGCCAGCAGAATCAACAGGGGGCTTGGCTACACCTTC.

CDR3 in DNA: TGTGCCACCAGTGATCCCGACCCGGGACAGGGGTTAGCCGGGGAGCTGTTTTTT. Translation gives CATSDPDPGQGLAGELFF. V gene TRBV24-1 combines with J gene TRBJ2-2; 10 bases align to TRBD1. V gave up 3 bases and J gave up 6 bases; unmatched junction bases: 12. This CDR3 is built from 18 residues. Germline V gives CDR1 KGHDR, CDR2 SFDVKD.

This clonotype was observed many times. The V gene is TRBV7-2, the J gene TRBJ2-3; 10 nucleotides line up with TRBD2. The CDR3 runs 15 residues. Per germline, CDR1 SGHTA and CDR2 FQGNSA. J lost 2 bases, V lost 7 bases, and 6 bases had no gene match. The CDR3 nucleotides read TGTGCCAGCACCACAGGACTAGCGGCCACAGATACGCAGTATTTT. This codes for CASTTGLAATDTQYF.

This clonotype was detected many times. V is TRBV7-2 and J is TRBJ2-7; a possible D gene is TRBD1 (6 bases). The CDR3 totals 15 residues. Germline V lookup: CDR1 SGHTA, CDR2 FQGNSA. Trimming stripped 0 bases from V and 4 bases from J, with 13 bases between. CDR3 amino acids: CASSLALITGYEQYF. The CDR3 coding sequence is TGTGCCAGCAGCTTAGCGTTAATAACAGGGTACGAGCAGTACTTC. Full variable domain (rest looked up from reference TRBV7-2 and TRBJ2-7): GAGVSQSPSNKVTEKGKDVELRCDPISGHTALYWYRQSLGQGLEFLIYFQGNSAPDKSGLPSDRFSAERTGGSVSTLTIQRTQQEDSAVYLCASSLALITGYEQYFGPGTRLTVT.

The chain is built from TRBV28 and TRBJ2-6, with TRBD1 identical over 7 bases. J gave up 0 bases and V 6 bases, and 5 bases lay outside the gene matches. Looked up from germline, CDR1 is MDHEN and CDR2 is SYDVKM. The CDR3 has 16 residues. CDR3 sequence (DNA): TGTGCCAGCAGAGGGACAGCATCCTCTGGGGCCAACGTCCTGACTTTC. The encoded protein is CASRGTASSGANVLTF.

This clonotype was detected many times. This chain connects TRBV2 to TRBJ2-5, with 8 bases identical to TRBD2. CDR3 length: 14 amino acids. The V segment lost 7 bases and the J segment 7 bases; nucleotides outside the gene matches: 11. The germline V gene encodes CDR1 SNHLY and CDR2 FYNNEI. This chain's CDR3 is CASTGGAPIMTQYF. Written as DNA, the CDR3 is TGTGCCAGCACGGGGGGGGCCCCCATAATGACCCAGTACTTC.

The chain links TRBV4-2 to TRBJ2-1; a possible D gene is TRBD2 (6 bases). The germline V and J ends were trimmed by 4 bases and 3 bases, with 13 bases remaining between them. The CDR3 loop spans 15 amino acids. The V gene's germline CDR1 is LGHNA and CDR2 YNFKEQ. CDR3 nucleotides: TGTGCCAGCAGCCTCCTCGGGACTCACTACAATGAGCAGTTCTTC. Translated: CASSLLGTHYNEQFF.

This sequence joins TRBV15 and TRBJ2-7; D gene ambiguous. Trimming took 5 bases from V and 6 from J, leaving 14 bases between them. Looked up from germline, CDR1 is LNHNV and CDR2 is YYDKDF (reference sequence). The CDR3 contains 13 residues. CDR3 loop: CATSSFGKGEQYF. The CDR3 DNA follows: TGTGCCACCAGCTCCTTCGGCAAGGGCGAGCAGTACTTC.

A single count supports this clonotype. A much bigger clone sits one base away, suggesting this may be a read error. V gene TRBV28 combines with J gene TRBJ2-7, with 7 bases matching TRBD2. CDR3 length: 14 amino acids. Germline lookup yields CDR1 MDHEN and CDR2 SYDVKM. As DNA, the CDR3 is TGTGCCAGCAGGGAACCCGGGACTACCTACGGGCAGTACTTC. Protein product: CASREPGTTYGQYF.

This clonotype has ten or more counts. The rearrangement links TRBV7-8 to TRBJ1-3; D not certain. Germline CDR1 and CDR2: SGHVS and FQNEAQ. Trimming shortened V by 1 base and J by 0 bases, and 13 bases separated the two germline ends. This CDR3 is built from 17 residues. The CDR3 reads CASSLVGKGNSGNTIYF. The CDR3 DNA sequence: TGTGCCAGCAGCTTAGTGGGCAAAGGGAACTCTGGAAACACCATATATTTT.